This entry describes one T cell receptor beta chain. The source of the sample is a study of blood T cell repertoires in COVID-19. Assay: immunoSEQ multiplex PCR; the TCRdb copy retains only in-frame clones and omits some. Found here are a few hundred thousand clones, around 82% of them singletons; the top ten hold 3.4%. The CDR3 consists of 18 residues. Trimming took 4 bases from V and 2 from J; bases not matched to a gene: 9. Germline CDR1 SGHRS, CDR2 YFSETQ. The clonotype originates from a man aged 50-59 years who had recovered from COVID-19. What was sequenced was PBMCs or T cells enriched from blood (not recorded which). The rearrangement joins TRBV5-1 to TRBJ2-3; 14 bases map to TRBD2. The CDR3 sequence: CASSHGLAGGQHTDTQYF. As DNA, the CDR3 is TGCGCCAGCAGCCATGGACTAGCGGGGGGCCAACACACAGATACGCAGTATTTT.